Listed below are T cell receptor beta chains from one sample, sequenced in a study of graft-versus-host responses after intestinal transplantation. Their cognate antigens are unknown. Measured with immunoSEQ multiplex PCR; TCRdb has only the in-frame clones, and not every one. This table has approximately 130,000 clones, approximately 94% appearing once. The material was unstimulated CD4+ T cells sorted from spleen or lymph node cells, obtained before intestinal transplant. These receptors all come from a human donor who received an intestinal transplant. The CDR3 runs from the conserved cysteine through the conserved F or W. A D gene is named only where the DNA matches it firmly. Expanded clones get a size class; other rows say once, few or many, or leave the size out.

-,-,TRBJ2-7,TRBV10-3,CAISVYEQGHEQYF,TGTGCCATCAGTGTATATGAACAGGGCCACGAGCAGTACTTC
-,-,TRBJ2-7,TRBV19,CASSTSGTAVSYEQYF,TGTGCCAGTAGTACTTCCGGGACGGCGGTCTCCTACGAGCAGTACTTC
-,-,TRBJ2-3,TRBV6-4,CASSTQEADTQYF,TGTGCCAGCAGTACCCAGGAGGCAGATACGCAGTATTTT
TRBD1,-,TRBJ1-5,TRBV6-5,CASGRDRHHPQHF,TGTGCCAGCGGGCGGGACAGACATCATCCCCAGCATTTT
TRBD2,-,TRBJ2-1,TRBV5-1,CASSFEAGAPYNEQFF,TGCGCCAGCAGCTTCGAAGCGGGGGCCCCCTACAATGAGCAGTTCTTC
-,once,TRBJ2-7,TRBV15,CATSKGPALGYEQYF,TGTGCCACCAGCAAAGGACCTGCACTAGGCTACGAGCAGTACTTC
TRBD2,-,TRBJ2-1,TRBV5-4,CASSTGLAGGRNEQFF,TGTGCCAGCAGCACGGGACTAGCGGGGGGGCGTAATGAGCAGTTCTTC
-,-,TRBJ1-1,TRBV5-1,CASSLGGVEAFF,TGCGCCAGCAGTCTTGGGGGAGTCGAAGCTTTCTTT
-,-,TRBJ1-6,TRBV6-1,CASSSGQTRNSPLHF,TGTGCCAGCAGCTCAGGCCAGACGAGGAATTCACCCCTCCACTTT
TRBD1,-,TRBJ1-4,TRBV19,CASRPPGTGNEKLFF,TGTGCCAGTAGACCCCCCGGGACAGGGAATGAAAAACTGTTTTTT
-,-,TRBJ2-2,TRBV5-1,CASSVGGPGELFF,TGCGCCAGCAGCGTGGGGGGGCCGGGGGAGCTGTTTTTT
-,-,TRBJ2-7,TRBV2,CASNRGGPSYEQYF,TGTGCCAGCAATAGGGGCGGGCCCTCCTACGAGCAGTACTTC
-,few,TRBJ2-3,TRBV6-6,CASSADPGTSTDTQYF,TGTGCCAGCAGTGCCGACCCAGGGACTAGCACAGATACGCAGTATTTT
TRBD1,-,TRBJ1-6,TRBV4-1,CASSQGYSRTGGVNSPLHF,TGCGCCAGCAGCCAAGGTTATTCGAGGACAGGGGGCGTGAATTCACCCCTCCACTTT
-,-,TRBJ2-5,TRBV15,CATSTLQGRETQYF,TGTGCCACCAGCACACTACAGGGGAGGGAGACCCAGTACTTC
-,-,TRBJ2-2,TRBV7-6,CASSFGRTNTGELFF,TGTGCCAGCAGCTTCGGACGGACGAACACCGGGGAGCTGTTTTTT
TRBD2,-,TRBJ2-2,TRBV11-2,CASSSTSGVLGELFF,TGTGCCAGCAGCAGCACTAGCGGGGTCCTGGGGGAGCTGTTTTTT
TRBD1,-,TRBJ2-7,TRBV18,CASSLTGTAYEQYF,TGTGCCAGCTCCCTTACCGGGACAGCTTACGAGCAGTACTTC
TRBD1,once,TRBJ1-2,TRBV6-5,CASRGVGQGYGYTF,TGTGCCAGCCGTGGTGTGGGACAGGGTTATGGCTACACCTTC
-,-,TRBJ1-3,TRBV11-2,CASSFRIVASGNTIYF,TGTGCCAGCAGCTTTAGGATTGTCGCCTCTGGAAACACCATATATTTT
TRBD1,-,TRBJ1-5,TRBV5-5,CASSFEGQGPQHF,TGTGCCAGCAGCTTTGAGGGACAGGGGCCCCAGCATTTT
TRBD1,-,TRBJ1-1,TRBV18,CASSPDREIEAFF,TGTGCCAGCTCACCAGACAGGGAGATTGAAGCTTTCTTT
-,few,TRBJ1-6,TRBV12-5,CASGYSGSPLHF,TGTGCTAGTGGTTATAGTGGTTCACCCCTCCACTTT
-,-,TRBJ1-2,TRBV2,CASSVGYGYTF,TGTGCCAGCAGTGTCGGCTATGGCTACACCTTC
TRBD2,-,TRBJ2-5,TRBV19,CASSMGGERGFGTQYF,TGTGCCAGTAGTATGGGGGGGGAGAGGGGTTTCGGGACCCAGTACTTC
-,once,TRBJ2-5,TRBV30,CAWSGFTQETQYF,TGTGCCTGGAGTGGCTTTACCCAAGAGACCCAGTACTTC
-,-,TRBJ2-5,TRBV10-1,CASRPGSETQYF,TGCGCCAGCAGGCCCGGGAGTGAGACCCAGTACTTC
-,-,TRBJ1-4,TRBV19,CASSMLRGEGEKLFF,TGTGCCAGTAGTATGCTTCGGGGGGAGGGTGAAAAACTGTTTTTT
-,-,TRBJ2-1,TRBV11-2,CASSLVGRVVEQFF,TGTGCCAGCAGCTTAGTGGGTCGGGTAGTAGAGCAGTTCTTC
-,-,TRBJ2-2,TRBV2,CASSVQDVSNTGELFF,TGTGCCAGCAGTGTCCAAGACGTCTCGAACACCGGGGAGCTGTTTTTT
-,-,TRBJ2-5,TRBV6-5,CASSDNQETQYF,TGTGCCAGCAGTGACAACCAAGAGACCCAGTACTTC
-,-,TRBJ2-6,TRBV7-9,CASSPSGEPASGANVLTF,TGTGCCAGCAGCCCATCGGGGGAACCAGCCTCTGGGGCCAACGTCCTGACTTTC
TRBD2,-,TRBJ2-1,TRBV5-6,CASSPLAGAYNEQFF,TGTGCCAGCAGCCCGCTAGCGGGGGCCTACAATGAGCAGTTCTTC
-,once,TRBJ2-7,TRBV6-6,CASKRGGEQYF,TGTGCCAGCAAAAGGGGTGGCGAGCAGTACTTC
-,-,TRBJ2-7,TRBV11-2,CASSLDRLAYEQYF,TGTGCCAGCAGCTTAGACCGGCTTGCCTACGAGCAGTACTTC
TRBD1,-,TRBJ1-3,TRBV7-8,CASSSRGLTGNTIYF,TGTGCCAGCAGCTCCAGGGGGCTGACTGGAAACACCATATATTTT
TRBD1,-,TRBJ1-2,TRBV5-4,CASSTETGTSYTF,TGTGCCAGCAGCACCGAGACAGGGACGAGCTACACCTTC
-,once,TRBJ2-1,TRBV12-1,CASSSCCWRGVNEQFF,TGTGCCAGCAGCTCTTGTTGTTGGCGGGGGGTTAATGAGCAGTTCTTC
TRBD1,-,TRBJ2-7,TRBV10-3,CAISATGTGDEQYF,TGTGCCATCAGTGCAACCGGGACAGGGGACGAGCAGTACTTC
TRBD1,-,TRBJ1-4,TRBV7-9,CASSLGDRGSNEKLFF,TGTGCCAGCAGCTTAGGGGACAGGGGGAGTAATGAAAAACTGTTTTTT
TRBD2,-,TRBJ2-5,TRBV18,CASSWTPGGETQYF,TGTGCCAGCTCATGGACTCCCGGGGGGGAGACCCAGTACTTC
TRBD2,few,TRBJ2-1,TRBV5-8,CASSLLRASGEPYNEQFF,TGTGCCAGCAGCTTGTTGAGGGCTAGCGGGGAACCATACAATGAGCAGTTCTTC
TRBD2,-,TRBJ2-3,TRBV5-8,CASSLAGGPDTQYF,TGTGCCAGCAGCTTAGCGGGGGGGCCAGATACGCAGTATTTT
-,-,TRBJ2-7,TRBV6-5,CASSWSTGDEQYF,TGTGCCAGCAGTTGGTCCACGGGGGACGAGCAGTACTTC
TRBD1,-,TRBJ1-2,TRBV12-5,CASGSIQGGLPSNYGYTF,TGTGCTAGTGGTTCCATACAGGGGGGGCTACCCTCTAACTATGGCTACACCTTC
-,-,TRBJ2-3,TRBV10-3,CAIKLLDTQYF,TGTGCCATCAAACTTTTAGATACGCAGTATTTT
-,-,TRBJ2-4,TRBV6-1,CASSGGYSTKNIQYF,TGTGCCAGCAGTGGGGGGTACTCCACCAAAAACATTCAGTACTTC
-,-,TRBJ1-1,TRBV4-1,CASSQEGRRNTEAFF,TGCGCCAGCAGCCAAGAGGGCAGGAGGAACACTGAAGCTTTCTTT
-,-,TRBJ2-6,TRBV19,CASTETDSGANVLTF,TGTGCCAGTACTGAGACCGACTCTGGGGCCAACGTCCTGACTTTC
TRBD1,-,TRBJ2-3,TRBV11-2,CASSLVIGTGGADTQYF,TGTGCCAGCAGCTTAGTCATTGGGACAGGGGGCGCAGATACGCAGTATTTT
-,-,TRBJ2-3,TRBV5-4,CASSLLPSTDTQYF,TGTGCCAGCAGCTTGTTACCGAGCACAGATACGCAGTATTTT
-,-,TRBJ2-3,TRBV7-6,CASSLFKADTQYF,TGTGCCAGCAGCTTGTTTAAGGCAGATACGCAGTATTTT
-,-,TRBJ2-3,TRBV6-1,CASKRNEYDTQYF,TGTGCCAGTAAACGGAACGAGTATGATACGCAGTATTTT
-,few,TRBJ2-7,TRBV18,CASSPIAGDQSYEQYF,TGTGCCAGCTCACCAATAGCAGGGGACCAGAGCTACGAGCAGTACTTC
-,few,TRBJ1-6,TRBV18,CASSPSGQGNSPLHF,TGTGCCAGCTCACCATCCGGTCAGGGGAATTCACCCCTCCACTTT
-,-,TRBJ1-5,TRBV5-8,CASRGDQPQHF,TGTGCCAGCAGAGGGGATCAGCCCCAGCATTTT
-,-,TRBJ2-2,TRBV4-1,CASSQEDTRRELFF,TGCGCCAGCAGCCAAGAGGACACACGAAGGGAGCTGTTTTTT